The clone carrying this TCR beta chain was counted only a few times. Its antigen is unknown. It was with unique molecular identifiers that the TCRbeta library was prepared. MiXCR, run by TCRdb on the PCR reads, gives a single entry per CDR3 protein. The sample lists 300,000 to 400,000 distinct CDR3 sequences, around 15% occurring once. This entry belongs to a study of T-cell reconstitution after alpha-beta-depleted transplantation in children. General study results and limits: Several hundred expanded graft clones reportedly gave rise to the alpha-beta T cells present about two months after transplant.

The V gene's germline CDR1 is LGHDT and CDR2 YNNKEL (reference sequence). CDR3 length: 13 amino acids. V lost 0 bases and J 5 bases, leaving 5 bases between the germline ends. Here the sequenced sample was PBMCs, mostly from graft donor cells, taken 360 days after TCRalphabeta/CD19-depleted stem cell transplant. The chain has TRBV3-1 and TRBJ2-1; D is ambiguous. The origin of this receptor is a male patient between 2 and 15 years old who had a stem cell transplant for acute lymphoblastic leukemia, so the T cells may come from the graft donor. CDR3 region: CASSQDRHNEQFF. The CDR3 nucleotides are TGTGCCAGCAGCCAAGATCGCCACAATGAGCAGTTCTTC.